This TCR beta chain was sequenced in a study of beta chain features in type 1 diabetes. To note about this clone: The antigen remains undetermined.

This CDR3 region has 15 residues. Trimming took 1 base from V and 7 from J; bases not matched to a gene: 8. Looked up from germline, CDR1 is MNHNY and CDR2 is SVGAGI (reference sequence). Sorting with CD45RO/CCR7/CD25/CD127/CD95/CD27 yielded naive, central memory, regulatory and stem-like memory CD4+ cells. Reverse transcribing all isolated RNA meant expressed TCRB transcripts were sequenced. Measured with immunoSEQ multiplex PCR; TCRdb has only the in-frame clones, and not every one. Found here are over 700,000 clones, 17% of them singletons; the top ten hold around 0.02%. Notes on the study in general: For patients and controls alike, PCR might favor shorter templates to the same degree. The naive, central memory and Treg TCRB repertoires looked more alike in patients than they did in healthy donors.

The chain carries TRBV6-6 and TRBJ2-7; 9 positions match TRBD1. The specimen sequenced was naive CD4+ T cells from blood. The sequence derives from a young woman in good health. The DNA for the CDR3 is TGTGCCAGCAGTTACTTGACAGGGGGAGGGAAAGAGCAGTACTTC. Its translation is CASSYLTGGGKEQYF.